The 15 T cell receptor beta chains below all came from one sample that was sequenced in a study of regulatory T cells in long-lasting Graves disease. Regarding time point: persistent/refractory GD, antithyroid drugs over 5 years with positive TRAb. Following extraction of RNA from PBMCs, that RNA was used to make the TCR library. Libraries of TCR beta came from iRepertoire HTBI primers plus Arm-PCR of CDR3 regions. TCRdb itself ran the multiplex PCR reads through MiXCR, one entry per CDR3 protein. The data hold about 460,000 distinct CDR3 sequences, with under 25% observed a single time. The source was peripheral blood mononuclear cells (PBMCs), collected when the disease was refractory, from a patient treated with antithyroid drugs. The origin of the receptors is a female donor with Graves disease.

This sequence joins TRBV7-9 and TRBJ1-5; D perhaps matches TRBD1 (6 bases). V was shortened by 5 bases and J by 0 bases, with 14 bases between the two germline ends. CDR1 is SEHNR and CDR2 is FQNEAQ in the germline V gene (reference sequence). The CDR3 loop spans 16 amino acids. CDR3 region: CASSPNRVGSNQPQHF. As DNA, the CDR3 is TGTGCCAGCAGCCCCAACAGGGTTGGTAGCAATCAGCCCCAGCATTTT.

This clonotype was counted between two and nine times. This may be a read error: a much more frequent sequence differs by one nucleotide. The V call is TRBV6-1, the J call TRBJ2-5; D is undetermined. The CDR3 has 14 residues. The V end was cut by 5 bases, the J end by 4 bases, with 14 bases between. Germline CDR1 MNHNS, CDR2 SASEGT. CDR3 sequence (DNA): TGTGCCAGCAGTCTATCGAGGATCGGAGAGACCCAGTACTTC. Translated: CASSLSRIGETQYF.

In its sample, this clonotype was seen many times. This chain uses TRBV12-3 or TRBV12-4 with TRBJ1-4, with D possibly TRBD1 on 5 matching bases. The CDR3 runs 13 residues. V was shortened by 7 bases and J by 7 bases, with 13 bases between the two germline ends. CDR3 nucleotides: TGTGCCAGCAAACCGGACACGGGTGAAAAACTGTTTTTT. This translates into CASKPDTGEKLFF.

The gene calls are TRBV19 and TRBJ1-5; D not certain. Trimming took off 5 bases at V and 2 bases at J, with 10 bases between the two ends. The CDR3 is 14 amino acids. The germline CDR1 and CDR2 sequences are LNHDA and SQIVND (reference sequence). In nucleotides, the CDR3 is TGTGCCAGTAGTCCCGCGTACGGCAATCAGCCCCAGCATTTT. Its protein is CASSPAYGNQPQHF.

This clonotype was counted a few times. V and J are TRBV30 and TRBJ1-5; D not resolved. CDR3 length: 16 residues. The ends were cut back, 2 bases at V and 3 bases at J, with 17 bases in the middle. Germline loops: CDR1 GTSNPN, CDR2 SVGIG (reference sequence). The CDR3 is CAWSKSKAANNQPQHF. CDR3 in DNA: TGTGCCTGGAGTAAGAGTAAGGCAGCAAACAATCAGCCCCAGCATTTT.

A word on this clonotype: Just one base apart from a much larger clone, this may be a read error. This sequence joins TRBV12-3 or TRBV12-4 and TRBJ1-6, with a weak D call TRBD1 (5 bases). CDR3 size: 15 residues. The CDR3 loop is CASSRGGTYNSPPHF. CDR3 coding DNA: TGTGCCAGCAGTCGGGGGGGTACTTATAATTCACCCCCCCACTTT.

The chain joins TRBV5-1 to TRBJ1-4; D ambiguous. CDR3 length equals 12 residues. V dropped 5 bases and J dropped 5 bases, with 7 bases sitting between them. Per germline, CDR1 SGHRS and CDR2 YFSETQ. CDR3 DNA sequence: TGCGCCAGCAGGATAGAGAATGAAAAACTGTTTTTT. This encodes CASRIENEKLFF.

At least ten counts were recorded for this clonotype. This sequence joins TRBV7-8 and TRBJ1-1, with D possibly matching TRBD1 (6 bases). Germline V gene sequence: CDR1 SGHVS, CDR2 FQNEAQ. With 5 bases removed from V and 7 bases from J, the gap between germline ends came to 11 bases. The CDR3 covers 12 residues. CDR3 in amino acids: CASSGGADEAFF. For the CDR3, the DNA is TGTGCCAGCAGCGGGGGGGCAGATGAAGCTTTCTTT.

The sample holds many counts of this clonotype. V usage is TRBV6-4 and J usage is TRBJ2-1; TRBD2 aligns across 7 bases. J gave up 7 bases and V 0 bases, and 6 bases lay outside the gene matches. This CDR3 is built from 15 residues. Germline CDR1 reads MRHNA; CDR2 reads SNTAGT. The CDR3 DNA sequence: TGTGCCAGCAGTGACTCACGGCTAGCGGTTAATGAGCAGTTCTTC. Translating gives CASSDSRLAVNEQFF.

J is TRBJ1-1 and V is TRBV30, with 7 nucleotides matching TRBD1. There are 12 residues in the CDR3. The germline V gene has CDR1 GTSNPN and CDR2 SVGIG (reference sequence). J was trimmed by 7 bases and V by 3 bases; bases with no gene match: 5. CDR3 bases: TGTGCCTGGAGCGGGACAGTTAGTGAAGCTTTCTTT. Its protein product is CAWSGTVSEAFF. The whole variable domain, filled in from reference TRBV30 and TRBJ1-1, reads SQTIHQWPATLVQPVGSPLSLECTVEGTSNPNLYWYRQAAGRGLQLLFYSVGIGQISSEVPQNLSASRPQDRQFILSSKKLLLSDSGFYLCAWSGTVSEAFFGQGTRLTVV.

In this sample, this clonotype turned up a few times. This CDR3 fails to terminate in the conserved phenylalanine or tryptophan, so it likely reflects a read error. This sequence joins TRBV20-1 and TRBJ2-7; D may be TRBD2 (5 bases). V lost 5 bases to trimming and J lost 7 bases, with 12 bases between them. Per the germline V gene, CDR1 is DFQATT and CDR2 is SNEGSKA (reference sequence). The CDR3 sequence is 11 residues long. CDR3 region: CSAATKVEQYS. The CDR3 coding sequence is TGCAGTGCTGCGACTAAGGTTGAGCAGTACTCC.

The chain combines TRBV7-9 with TRBJ2-3; no definite D call. The CDR3 is 10 amino acids. V gave up 10 bases and J gave up 6 bases, with 8 bases separating them. In germline, CDR1 is SEHNR, CDR2 FQNEAQ (reference sequence). The CDR3 DNA sequence: TGTGCCATCCCTTCCGATACGCAGTATTTT. This sequence encodes CAIPSDTQYF.

This rearrangement joins TRBV4-3 to TRBJ1-6; 7 nucleotides align to TRBD1. CDR3 length: 15 amino acids. V shed 3 bases, J shed 9 bases, and the junction held 8 bases outside the gene matches. CDR1 and CDR2 from the germline V gene are LGHNA and YSLEER. CDR3 sequence (DNA): TGCGCCAGCAGCCAGGCACAGGGGCGCGCTTCACCCCTCCACTTT. This gives the protein CASSQAQGRASPLHF.

This chain joins TRBV7-2 and TRBJ2-4; TRBD2 matches at 12 bases. Germline assignment: CDR1 SGHTA and CDR2 FQGNSA. This CDR3 is built from 15 residues. V shed 4 bases, J shed 5 bases, and the junction held 3 bases outside the gene matches. The CDR3 DNA follows: TGTGCCAGCAGCTCCCTAGCGGGGGGGCAAAACATTCAGTACTTC. This sequence encodes CASSSLAGGQNIQYF.

The J gene is TRBJ2-6, the V gene TRBV29-1; TRBD1 matches at 7 bases. There are 16 residues in the CDR3. Looked up from germline, CDR1 is SQVTM and CDR2 is ANQGSEA. Trimming took 5 bases from V and 0 from J; bases not matched to a gene: 7. CDR3 amino acids: CSVRGLDSSGANVLTF. CDR3 in DNA: TGCAGCGTTAGGGGGCTTGACAGCTCTGGGGCCAACGTCCTGACTTTC.